This T cell receptor (beta chain) comes out of a study of PD-L1 blockade in urothelial cancer (dated by TCRdb to 2017 to 2019). Notes on the research overall: Every patient began therapy in the mid-2010s and was given atezolizumab 1,200 mg intravenously every 3 weeks. About 90% of the 29 patients were identified as males with urothelial cancer of bladder origin, and a prior smoking history was reported by 18 of 29 patients. An ECOG performance status of 0 or 1 was recorded for the patients, and 0 to 3 prior chemotherapy regimens had been received by the patients. Blood samples were analyzed 3 weeks after the start of treatment (second dose) and 6 weeks after the start of treatment. Blood samples yielded a median of around 130,000 T cells and more than 80,000 unique TCRs, with median clonality about 0.08. The study was an exploratory multi-omic analysis of somatic, immune and clinical correlates of response to PD-L1 blockade with atezolizumab in urothelial cancer. Pretreatment tumor samples and matched peripheral blood, collected serially before and after atezolizumab treatment, underwent TCR sequencing. Durable clinical benefit was defined as a progression-free survival longer than 6 months, and TCR features were additionally tested against progression-free survival and overall survival. In the same patients, whole exome sequencing and RNA sequencing of pretreatment tumors were performed in addition to TCR sequencing. About 10 patients achieved durable clinical benefit and some 20 did not. Pretreatment blood TCR-seq was available for twenty-nine patients, at least one posttreatment blood collection was obtained for about 24 patients, and tumor TCR-seq was available for about 24 patients. What the study reported, not specific to this receptor: Because the sample size was small (n ≈ 29) and many of the analyses were exploratory, the results are meant to be hypothesis-generating. A pretreatment peripheral blood TCR clonality below the median was linked to improved progression-free and overall survival. At 3 weeks after the start of treatment, tumor-associated TCR clones in peripheral blood had expanded more in patients with durable benefit (n ≈ 24, p = 0.022).

A total of around 30 patients with locally advanced or metastatic urothelial carcinoma, treated at Memorial Sloan Kettering on a trial protocol, made up the cohort. Peripheral blood mononuclear cells were collected pretreatment and during treatment, at between 1 and 8 total time points per patient. The Qiagen DNeasy Blood extraction kit was used to purify genomic DNA from total PBMCs and tumor samples. PBMCs were collected pretreatment and during treatment, and were isolated and stored as previously described. Synthetic TCR analog templates were spiked into each PCR so that absolute template abundance could be estimated from read counts. The immunoSEQ assay used bias-controlled V and J gene primers to amplify TCRbeta CDR3 regions from genomic DNA. Sequencing of rearranged TCRbeta segments was done at approximately 20X coverage. Per the original workflow: Sequencing errors were corrected by clustering, and CDR3s were annotated against IMGT so that V, D and J genes could be assigned. Only productive TCRbeta rearrangements were used in downstream analyses, excluding out-of-frame or stop-codon sequences. Clonality was computed as one minus Shannon entropy normalized by the log of the number of unique productive sequences. Fisher's exact test with Benjamini-Hochberg correction, using a cutoff of adjusted p below 0.01, was how clones that differed between time points or between blood and tumor were identified. TCRdb carries this immuneACCESS record with in-frame sequences only. Its versions omit some clonotypes, under half of them owing to an unresolved V gene in the studies checked, with the rest unexplained. V and J calls and clone size come straight from that table; D and trimming were deduced from the DNA. The sample yields more than 35,000 clones; roughly four fifths were counted once. The leading ten clones occupy roughly 3.2% of the sample.

CDR1 and CDR2, looked up from the germline V gene, are MDHEN and SYDVKM. Trimming removed 5 bases from V and 4 bases from J; the gene matches leave 5 bases unexplained. From the cysteine up to the phenylalanine, the CDR3 has a length of 14 residues. The DNA shown is the 42-base CDR3, in frame from base 1. Of note for this clone: The antigen it binds to is not known. There are no base qualities to consult, and no much larger clone falls within one base.

Recombination connected TRBV28 to TRBJ1-2; a stretch of 9 junction bases matches TRBD1. This sequence was found in a man aged 70-80 years with urothelial cancer. The specimen comprised PBMCs, sampled around atezolizumab (anti-PD-L1) treatment. The nucleotide sequence reads TGTGCCAGCAGTCGTGGACAGGGGACCTATGGCTACACCTTC. This sequence encodes CASSRGQGTYGYTF.